The rows below give T cell receptor beta chains drawn from one sample of a study of Ad26.COV2.S vaccination and SARS-CoV-2 variants. Only in-frame clones appear in the TCRdb table, and some are missing; sequencing was by immunoSEQ multiplex PCR. The sample contains roughly 700,000 clones, approximately 88% of which appear only once. The material sequenced was peripheral blood, taken in a trial of Ad26.COV2.S vaccine versus placebo. These receptors were collected from a person between 18 and 65 years old who received the Ad26.COV2.S COVID-19 vaccine or a placebo. Both conserved end residues are part of each CDR3. A D gene is named only where the DNA matches it firmly. Only part of the rows carry a size: once, few, many, or a class if the clone is expanded.

NA,TRBJ1-1,TRBV7-2,NA,CASSNRKQGNTEAFF,TGTGCCAGCAGCAATAGGAAACAGGGGAACACTGAAGCTTTCTTT
NA,TRBJ1-3,TRBV6-5,TRBD1,CASSYGTGAAGNTIYF,TGTGCCAGCAGTTACGGGACAGGGGCAGCTGGAAACACCATATATTTT
NA,TRBJ2-5,TRBV9,NA,CASSVFSQETQYF,TGTGCCAGCAGCGTATTTTCCCAGGAGACCCAGTACTTC
NA,TRBJ2-5,TRBV19,TRBD2,CASSPPRTSVQETQYF,TGTGCCAGTAGTCCCCCCCGGACTAGCGTACAAGAGACCCAGTACTTC
NA,TRBJ2-1,TRBV4-1,NA,CASSPRARNNEQFF,TGCGCCAGCAGCCCCCGAGCCAGGAACAATGAGCAGTTCTTC
NA,TRBJ1-2,TRBV6-6,TRBD1,CASRNPGQGLYGYTF,TGTGCCAGCAGGAACCCGGGACAGGGCCTCTATGGCTACACCTTC
NA,TRBJ1-2,TRBV13,TRBD1,CASSLTPGGDYGYTF,TGTGCCAGCAGCTTAACCCCAGGGGGGGACTATGGCTACACCTTC
many,TRBJ2-2,TRBV2,TRBD1,CASSAGTGVATGELFF,TGTGCCAGCAGTGCTGGGACAGGGGTGGCTACCGGGGAGCTGTTTTTT
once,TRBJ2-5,TRBV9,TRBD2,CASSPRGGHETQYF,TGTGCCAGCAGTCCTCGGGGGGGCCACGAGACCCAGTACTTC
NA,TRBJ1-1,TRBV9,NA,CASSVGHVNTEAFF,TGTGCCAGCAGCGTAGGCCACGTGAACACTGAAGCTTTCTTT
NA,TRBJ1-4,TRBV30,NA,CAWMRGPNEKLFF,TGTGCCTGGATGCGGGGCCCTAATGAAAAACTGTTTTTT
NA,TRBJ1-1,TRBV24-1,TRBD1,CATSESGTGNTEAFF,TGTGCCACCAGTGAAAGCGGGACAGGGAACACTGAAGCTTTCTTT
NA,TRBJ2-7,TRBV7-2,NA,CASSFGRVNYEQYF,TGTGCCAGCAGCTTCGGCAGGGTCAACTACGAGCAGTACTTC
NA,TRBJ1-1,TRBV2,NA,CASAWSRETEAFF,TGTGCCAGCGCCTGGAGTCGAGAGACTGAAGCTTTCTTT
NA,TRBJ1-2,TRBV19,NA,CASSIDSGTSYGYTF,TGTGCCAGTAGTATAGACTCCGGGACCTCCTATGGCTACACCTTC
NA,TRBJ2-3,TRBV14,TRBD1,CASTSSPGQGTDTQYF,TGTGCCAGCACATCCTCTCCGGGACAGGGGACAGATACGCAGTATTTT
NA,TRBJ2-1,TRBV7-2,NA,CASRPGGAEGNEQFF,TGTGCCAGCAGGCCCGGTGGCGCGGAAGGAAATGAGCAGTTCTTC
NA,TRBJ2-7,TRBV2,NA,CASRPTGTPGYEQYF,TGTGCCAGCAGACCCACCGGGACTCCGGGGTACGAGCAGTACTTC
NA,TRBJ2-1,TRBV7-9,TRBD1,CASSLGQGAYNEQFF,TGTGCCAGCAGCTTAGGCCAGGGGGCATACAATGAGCAGTTCTTC
NA,TRBJ1-5,TRBV5-1,NA,CASSVSGLRDQPQHF,TGCGCCAGCAGCGTCTCGGGACTCCGGGATCAGCCCCAGCATTTT
NA,TRBJ1-5,TRBV19,TRBD1,CASSQGAWQPQHF,TGTGCCAGTAGCCAGGGGGCTTGGCAGCCCCAGCATTTT
NA,TRBJ2-4,TRBV6-5,NA,CASSPGGLAKNIQYF,TGTGCCAGCAGCCCGGGGGGCTTAGCCAAAAACATTCAGTACTTC
NA,TRBJ1-2,TRBV9,NA,CASSVGGGTYYGYTF,TGTGCCAGCAGCGTAGGTGGAGGCACATACTATGGCTACACCTTC
NA,TRBJ2-7,TRBV4-1,NA,CASSKEAFPYEQYF,TGCGCCAGCAGCAAAGAAGCGTTCCCCTACGAGCAGTACTTC
NA,TRBJ2-7,TRBV30,TRBD2,CAWFSSGYEQYF,TGTGCCTGGTTCTCTAGCGGCTACGAGCAGTACTTC
once,TRBJ2-1,TRBV14,NA,CASSLNRVRGEQFF,TGTGCCAGCAGCCTCAACAGGGTGCGGGGTGAGCAGTTCTTC
NA,TRBJ1-2,TRBV28,NA,CASRTGQYYGYTF,TGTGCCAGCAGAACAGGACAGTACTATGGCTACACCTTC
NA,TRBJ2-5,TRBV5-4,NA,CASSLGPTGQETQYF,TGTGCCAGCAGCCTCGGACCCACGGGGCAAGAGACCCAGTACTTC
NA,TRBJ1-1,TRBV6-1,NA,CASSEWSTRTEAFF,TGTGCCAGCAGTGAATGGTCGACGCGCACTGAAGCTTTCTTT
NA,TRBJ2-3,TRBV7-2,NA,CASSPWGTTLSTDTQYF,TGTGCCAGCAGCCCCTGGGGAACAACTCTTAGCACAGATACGCAGTATTTT
NA,TRBJ1-2,TRBV29-1,NA,CSVEMGPGRQRGYTF,TGCAGCGTTGAAATGGGACCGGGACGGCAAAGAGGCTACACCTTC
NA,TRBJ1-2,TRBV5-1,TRBD1,CASSWNPGQGARTSYTF,TGCGCCAGCAGCTGGAATCCGGGACAGGGGGCGCGGACGAGCTACACCTTC
NA,TRBJ2-7,TRBV7-9,NA,CASNQPPWGEQYF,TGTGCCAGCAACCAACCCCCGTGGGGGGAGCAGTACTTC
NA,TRBJ2-3,TRBV5-3,NA,CARSTGTGSLLEYF,TGTGCCAGAAGCACCGGGACGGGAAGTCTGTTGGAGTATTTT
NA,TRBJ2-2,TRBV29-1,NA,CSVRKGGTTGELFF,TGCAGCGTTCGTAAGGGGGGAACAACCGGGGAGCTGTTTTTT
NA,TRBJ1-4,TRBV7-9,NA,CASSSLGSPTNEKLFF,TGTGCCAGCAGTTCCCTCGGCAGCCCAACTAATGAAAAACTGTTTTTT
once,TRBJ1-2,TRBV3-1/TRBV3-2,NA,CASSQTGLYGYTF,TGTGCCAGCAGCCAAACGGGACTCTATGGCTACACCTTC
NA,TRBJ1-2,TRBV12-3/TRBV12-4,TRBD1,CASSLDRGGYTF,TGTGCCAGCAGTCTCGACAGGGGCGGGTACACCTTC
NA,TRBJ2-1,TRBV10-3,TRBD2,CAISGGGTGPYNEQFF,TGTGCCATCAGTGGGGGGGGAACGGGACCCTACAATGAGCAGTTCTTC
once,TRBJ1-1,TRBV6-2/TRBV6-3,NA,CASSYSGATEAFF,TGTGCCAGCAGTTACAGCGGTGCCACTGAAGCTTTCTTT
NA,TRBJ1-1,TRBV11-1,NA,CASSFWGREAFF,TGTGCCAGCAGCTTTTGGGGGCGGGAAGCTTTCTTT
NA,TRBJ1-1,TRBV6-2/TRBV6-3,TRBD1,CASSDGTGLNTEAFF,TGTGCCAGCAGTGACGGGACAGGGTTGAACACTGAAGCTTTCTTT
NA,TRBJ1-5,TRBV19,NA,CASTRRGMNQPQHF,TGTGCCAGTACCCGGAGGGGGATGAATCAGCCCCAGCATTTT
once,TRBJ1-1,TRBV12-3/TRBV12-4,NA,CASSSWTPPRAFF,TGTGCCAGCAGTTCTTGGACCCCTCCCCGAGCTTTCTTT
NA,TRBJ1-1,TRBV5-4,NA,CASSLEVTEAFF,TGTGCCAGCAGCTTGGAGGTTACTGAAGCTTTCTTT
NA,TRBJ1-3,TRBV5-6,NA,CASSLLGFGNTIYF,TGTGCCAGCAGCTTGCTGGGATTTGGAAACACCATATATTTT
NA,TRBJ1-4,TRBV7-2,NA,CASSLGGINEKLFF,TGTGCCAGCAGCCTGGGAGGGATTAATGAAAAACTGTTTTTT
NA,TRBJ1-2,TRBV6-5,TRBD1,CASSKSGGVYGYTF,TGTGCCAGCAGTAAATCAGGGGGCGTCTATGGCTACACCTTC
NA,TRBJ2-7,TRBV3-1/TRBV3-2,TRBD2,CASSQGGGAGGSYEQYF,TGTGCCAGCAGCCAAGGCGGAGGGGCGGGAGGATCCTACGAGCAGTACTTC
NA,TRBJ2-6,TRBV27,NA,CASSALQGSGANVLTF,TGTGCCAGCAGTGCCCTACAGGGATCCGGGGCCAACGTCCTGACTTTC
NA,TRBJ2-7,TRBV6-2/TRBV6-3,TRBD2,CASSYDSGGHPYEQYF,TGTGCCAGCAGTTACGATAGCGGGGGGCACCCCTACGAGCAGTACTTC
NA,TRBJ1-2,TRBV30,NA,CAWSTVSGYTF,TGTGCCTGGAGTACAGTCTCGGGCTACACCTTC
NA,TRBJ2-5,TRBV15,NA,CATSRDRTVQETQYF,TGTGCCACCAGCAGAGACCGGACAGTCCAAGAGACCCAGTACTTC